The 14 T cell receptor beta chains presented below share a single source sample, sequenced in a study of spatial heterogeneity in lung cancer. Time point reported: sample taken at primary tumor resection. The input material, whole RNA from tumor, nontumor lung or frozen PBMC, was sequenced unsorted. TCRdb independently ran MiXCR on the 5' RACE reads; one entry per CDR3 protein. The sample shows 26,000 or so distinct CDR3 sequences, 9.5% to 15% of them seen only once. Sample: PBMCs, taken at surgery. Receptors were obtained from a female donor with early-stage non-small cell lung cancer.

The chain employs TRBV28 and TRBJ1-6, with D possibly being TRBD1 (6 bases). CDR1 MDHEN and CDR2 SYDVKM come from the germline V gene. The CDR3 has 16 amino acids. V was cut by 6 bases and J by 0 bases, with 12 bases left in between. The CDR3 nucleotides read TGTGCCAGCAGCCCGATGGACAGCTCCTATAATTCACCCCTCCACTTT. This sequence encodes CASSPMDSSYNSPLHF.

This chain links TRBV18 with TRBJ2-2; 8 nucleotides agree with TRBD2. CDR1 KGHSH and CDR2 LQKENI come from the germline V gene. The CDR3 extends over 15 amino acids. J gave up 1 base and V 5 bases, and 3 bases lay outside the gene matches. The CDR3 spells CASSSAGGNTGELFF. The DNA of the CDR3 is TGTGCCAGCTCATCCGCGGGAGGGAACACCGGGGAGCTGTTTTTT.

This clonotype came up many times. V is TRBV7-2 and J is TRBJ1-1; unclear D gene. V lost 2 bases, J lost 1 base, and 11 bases lay in between. The CDR3 has 15 residues. Looked up from germline, CDR1 is SGHTA and CDR2 is FQGNSA. The CDR3 loop reads CASSLYSFGNTEAFF. CDR3 sequence (DNA): TGTGCCAGCAGCTTATACTCCTTTGGGAACACTGAAGCTTTCTTT.

This clonotype was seen ten or more times. This rearrangement joins TRBV28 to TRBJ1-1; 9 bases agree with TRBD1. Germline-derived CDR1 and CDR2 are MDHEN and SYDVKM. The CDR3 consists of 15 residues. With 6 bases clipped from V and 1 base from J, the junction kept 6 bases outside the gene matches. The CDR3 sequence: CASSPDRGSNTEAFF. Here the CDR3 DNA reads TGTGCCAGCAGCCCCGACAGGGGGTCGAACACTGAAGCTTTCTTT.

This clonotype appeared many times. The rearrangement links TRBV5-4 to TRBJ1-1; D ambiguous. V gave up 5 bases and J gave up 1 base, with 12 bases separating them. From germline, CDR1 is SGHNT and CDR2 YYREEE (reference sequence). The CDR3 loop spans 14 amino acids. CDR3 bases: TGTGCCAGCAGGGCCGGGCCTACGAACACTGAAGCTTTCTTT. Its protein product is CASRAGPTNTEAFF.

Comment on this clonotype: This may stem from a read error, because a much larger clone lies one nucleotide away. V gene TRBV5-1 combines with J gene TRBJ2-7, with D possibly being TRBD1 (6 bases). Per the germline V gene, CDR1 is SGHRS and CDR2 is YFSETQ. This CDR3 has 15 residues. With 0 bases removed from V and 2 bases from J, the gap between germline ends came to 12 bases. Here the CDR3 DNA reads TGCGCCAGCAGCTTGGCCAGGGGCGTCCCCTACGAGCAGTACTTC. Encoded protein: CASSLARGVPYEQYF.

This clonotype has at least ten counts. This sequence joins TRBV27 and TRBJ2-7; unclear D gene. The V gene's germline CDR1 is MNHEY and CDR2 SMNVEV (reference sequence). Trimming stripped 7 bases from V and 2 bases from J, with 9 bases between. The CDR3 runs to 12 residues. The chain's CDR3 is CASTRSTYEQYV. CDR3 nucleotides: TGTGCCAGCACAAGGAGCACCTACGAGCAGTACGTC.

This clonotype was picked up many times. The chain has TRBV20-1 and TRBJ1-1; 11 bases are shared with TRBD1. This CDR3 region has 14 residues. Germline V gene sequence: CDR1 DFQATT, CDR2 SNEGSKA (reference sequence). V lost 3 bases to trimming and J lost 6 bases; unmatched junction nucleotides: 6. CDR3 sequence reads: CSARIGQGAAEAFF. CDR3 sequence (DNA): TGCAGTGCTAGGATAGGACAGGGGGCCGCTGAAGCTTTCTTT.

The CDR3 DNA reads as TGCGCCAGCAGCTTGATGAGTCTCAACACTGAAGCTTTCTTT. Its protein product is CASSLMSLNTEAFF. The V and J genes are TRBV5-1 and TRBJ1-1; D remains ambiguous. Germline CDR1 SGHRS, CDR2 YFSETQ. Trimming removed 1 base from V and 2 bases from J, with 9 bases in between. The length of the CDR3 is 14 residues.

V usage is TRBV29-1 and J usage is TRBJ2-1; no clear D gene. The CDR3 sequence is 13 residues long. CDR1 is SQVTM and CDR2 is ANQGSEA in the germline V gene. Trimming took 1 base from V and 8 from J, leaving 12 bases between them. The CDR3 sequence is CSVEGERTYEQFF. CDR3 bases: TGCAGCGTTGAAGGGGAAAGGACCTATGAGCAGTTCTTC.

This clonotype occurred many times. The V gene is TRBV20-1, the J gene TRBJ1-5; TRBD1 is a possible D gene (5 bases). Trimming took 0 bases from V and 6 from J, leaving 18 bases between them. Germline V lookup: CDR1 DFQATT, CDR2 SNEGSKA (reference sequence). This CDR3 is built from 16 residues. The CDR3: CSARDRYGAESQPQHF. In nucleotides, the CDR3 is TGCAGTGCTAGAGACCGTTACGGGGCGGAGAGTCAGCCCCAGCATTTT.

At least ten counts were recorded for this clonotype. The rearrangement joins TRBV20-1 to TRBJ2-7, with TRBD1 matching 7 bases. CDR1 DFQATT and CDR2 SNEGSKA come from the germline V gene (reference sequence). V lost 4 bases and J lost 5; bases outside the gene matches: 5. The CDR3 has 12 amino acids. CDR3 nucleotide sequence: TGCAGTGCTATCGGACAGGTCAACGAGCAGTACTTC. This encodes CSAIGQVNEQYF.

This clonotype was detected only a few times. The chain uses TRBV5-6 and TRBJ2-7; D not resolved. V dropped 0 bases and J dropped 0 bases, with 7 bases sitting between them. This CDR3 is built from 14 residues. Germline V gene sequence: CDR1 SGHDT, CDR2 YYEEEE. CDR3 sequence reads: CASSLVASSYEQYF. In DNA form, the CDR3 reads TGTGCCAGCAGCTTGGTTGCCAGCTCCTACGAGCAGTACTTC. Variable domain in full (rest from reference TRBV5-6 and TRBJ2-7): DAGVTQSPTHLIKTRGQQVTLRCSPKSGHDTVSWYQQALGQGPQFIFQYYEEEERQRGNFPDRFSGHQFPNYSSELNVNALLLGDSALYLCASSLVASSYEQYFGPGTRLTVT.

This clonotype has a count of ten or more. Relative to the germline gene, one junction end is altered; a read error may explain this. V usage is TRBV4-3 and J usage is TRBJ1-5; the match to TRBD1 covers 8 bases. Germline V gene sequence: CDR1 LGHNA, CDR2 YSLEER. CDR3 length equals 14 residues. CDR3 DNA sequence: TGCGCCAGCAGCCAAGCACGACAGGGGCAGCCCCAGCACTTT. This encodes CASSQARQGQPQHF.